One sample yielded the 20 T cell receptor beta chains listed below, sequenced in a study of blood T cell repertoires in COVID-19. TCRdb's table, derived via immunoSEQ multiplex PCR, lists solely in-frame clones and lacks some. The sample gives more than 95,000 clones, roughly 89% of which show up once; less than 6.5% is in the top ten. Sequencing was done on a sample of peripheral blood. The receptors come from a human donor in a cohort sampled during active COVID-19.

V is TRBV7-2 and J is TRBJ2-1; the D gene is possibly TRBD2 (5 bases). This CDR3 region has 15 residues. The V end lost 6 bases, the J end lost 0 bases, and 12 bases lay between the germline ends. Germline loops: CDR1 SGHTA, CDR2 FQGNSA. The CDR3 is CASSPDAGSYNEQFF. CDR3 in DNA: TGTGCCAGCAGTCCTGATGCGGGCTCCTACAATGAGCAGTTCTTC. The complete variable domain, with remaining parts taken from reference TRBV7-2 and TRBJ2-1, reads GAGVSQSPSNKVTEKGKDVELRCDPISGHTALYWYRQSLGQGLEFLIYFQGNSAPDKSGLPSDRFSAERTGGSVSTLTIQRTQQEDSAVYLCASSPDAGSYNEQFFGPGTRLTVL.

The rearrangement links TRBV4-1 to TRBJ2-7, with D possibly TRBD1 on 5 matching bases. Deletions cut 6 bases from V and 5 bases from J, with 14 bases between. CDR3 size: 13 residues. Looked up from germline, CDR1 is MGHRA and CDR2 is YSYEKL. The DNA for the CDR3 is TGCGCCAGCAGTGCACAGGCTGGCGACGAGCAGTACTTC. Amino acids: CASSAQAGDEQYF.

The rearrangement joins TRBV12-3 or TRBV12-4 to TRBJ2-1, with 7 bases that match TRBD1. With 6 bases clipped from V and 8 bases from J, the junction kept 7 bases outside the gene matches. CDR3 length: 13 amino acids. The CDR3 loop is CASRQGNNHEQFF. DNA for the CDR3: TGTGCCAGCAGACAGGGGAATAACCATGAGCAGTTCTTC.

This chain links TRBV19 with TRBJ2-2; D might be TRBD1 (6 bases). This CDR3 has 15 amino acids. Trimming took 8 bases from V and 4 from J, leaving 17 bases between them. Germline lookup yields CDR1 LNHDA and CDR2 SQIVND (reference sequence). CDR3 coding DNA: TGTGCCAGTTCTCTGGGGGCGTTGGGCACCGGGGAGCTGTTTTTT. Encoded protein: CASSLGALGTGELFF.

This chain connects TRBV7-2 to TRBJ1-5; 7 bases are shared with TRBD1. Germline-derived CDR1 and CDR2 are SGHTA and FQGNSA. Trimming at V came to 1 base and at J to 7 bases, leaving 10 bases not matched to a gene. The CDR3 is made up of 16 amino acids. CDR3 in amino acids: CASSLVPNRGLQPQHF. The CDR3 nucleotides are TGTGCCAGCAGCTTAGTTCCCAACAGGGGATTACAGCCCCAGCATTTT.

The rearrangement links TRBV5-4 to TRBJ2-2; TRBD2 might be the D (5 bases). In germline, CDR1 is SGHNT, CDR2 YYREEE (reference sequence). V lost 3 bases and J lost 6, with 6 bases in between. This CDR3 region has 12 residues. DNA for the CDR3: TGTGCCAGCAGCTCCGGGGCCGGGGAGCTGTTTTTT. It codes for CASSSGAGELFF.

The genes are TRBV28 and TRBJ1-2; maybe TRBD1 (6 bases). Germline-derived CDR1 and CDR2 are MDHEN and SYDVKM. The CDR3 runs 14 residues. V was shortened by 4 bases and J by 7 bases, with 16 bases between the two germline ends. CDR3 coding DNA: TGTGCCAGCAGTTCCACAGGGCTCGGAGCTGGCTACACCTTC. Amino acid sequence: CASSSTGLGAGYTF.

CDR3 residues: CASSLVGQTNYGYTF. For the CDR3, the DNA is TGTGCCAGCAGCTTGGTGGGACAGACAAATTATGGCTACACCTTC. The chain combines TRBV5-5 with TRBJ1-2; 7 bases match TRBD1. V lost 0 bases to trimming and J lost 5 bases; unmatched junction nucleotides: 7. The CDR3 spans 15 residues. The germline CDR1 and CDR2 sequences are SGHKS and YYEKEE (reference sequence).

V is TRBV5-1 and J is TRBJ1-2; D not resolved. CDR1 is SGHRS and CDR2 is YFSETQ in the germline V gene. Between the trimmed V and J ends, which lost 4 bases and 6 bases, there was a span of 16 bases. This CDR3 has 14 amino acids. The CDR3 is CASSPQPNGNGYTF. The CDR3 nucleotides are TGCGCCAGCAGCCCCCAGCCTAACGGGAATGGCTACACCTTC.

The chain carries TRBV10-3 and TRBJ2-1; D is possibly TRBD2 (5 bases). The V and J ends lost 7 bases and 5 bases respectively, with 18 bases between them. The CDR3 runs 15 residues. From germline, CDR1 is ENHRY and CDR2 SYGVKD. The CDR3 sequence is CAIKGDRVRDNEQFF. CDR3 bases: TGTGCCATCAAAGGCGACCGGGTGCGGGACAATGAGCAGTTCTTC.

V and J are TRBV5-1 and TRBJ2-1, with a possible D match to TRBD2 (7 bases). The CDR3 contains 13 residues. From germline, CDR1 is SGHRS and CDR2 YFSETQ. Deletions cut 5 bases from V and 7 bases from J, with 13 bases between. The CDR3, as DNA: TGCGCCAGCAGTGCGGGGGCGAAGAATGAGCAGTTCTTC. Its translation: CASSAGAKNEQFF.

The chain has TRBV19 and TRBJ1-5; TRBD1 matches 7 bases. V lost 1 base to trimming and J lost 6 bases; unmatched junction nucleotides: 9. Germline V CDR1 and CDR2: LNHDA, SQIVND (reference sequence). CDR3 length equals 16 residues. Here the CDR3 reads CASSIGGATGSQPQHF. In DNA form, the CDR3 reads TGTGCCAGTAGTATAGGTGGAGCGACAGGGAGTCAGCCCCAGCATTTT.

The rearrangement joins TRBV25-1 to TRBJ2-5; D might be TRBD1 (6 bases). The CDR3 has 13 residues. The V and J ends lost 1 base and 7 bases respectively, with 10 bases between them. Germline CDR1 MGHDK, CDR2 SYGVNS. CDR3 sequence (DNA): TGTGCCAGCAGTGAATCAGGGGCTGGGACCCAGTACTTC. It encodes CASSESGAGTQYF. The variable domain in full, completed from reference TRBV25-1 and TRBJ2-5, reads EADIYQTPRYLVIGTGKKITLECSQTMGHDKMYWYQQDPGMELHLIHYSYGVNSTEKGDLSSESTVSRIRTEHFPLTLESARPSHTSQYLCASSESGAGTQYFGPGTRLLVL.

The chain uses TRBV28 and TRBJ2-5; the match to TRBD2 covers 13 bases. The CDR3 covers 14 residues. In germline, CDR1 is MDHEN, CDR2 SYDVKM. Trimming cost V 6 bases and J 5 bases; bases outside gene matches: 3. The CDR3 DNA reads TGTGCCAGCAGGAGGGGACTAGCGGGGGAGACCCAGTACTTC. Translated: CASRRGLAGETQYF. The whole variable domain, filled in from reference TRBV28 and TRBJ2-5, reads DVKVTQSSRYLVKRTGEKVFLECVQDMDHENMFWYRQDPGLGLRLIYFSYDVKMKEKGDIPEGYSVSREKKERFSLILESASTNQTSMYLCASRRGLAGETQYFGPGTRLLVL.

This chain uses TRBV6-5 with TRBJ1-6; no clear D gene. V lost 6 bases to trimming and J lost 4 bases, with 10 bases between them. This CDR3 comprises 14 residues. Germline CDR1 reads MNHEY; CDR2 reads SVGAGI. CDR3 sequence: CASRRDLYNSPLHF. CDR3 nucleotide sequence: TGTGCCAGCAGGAGAGATTTGTATAATTCACCCCTCCACTTT.

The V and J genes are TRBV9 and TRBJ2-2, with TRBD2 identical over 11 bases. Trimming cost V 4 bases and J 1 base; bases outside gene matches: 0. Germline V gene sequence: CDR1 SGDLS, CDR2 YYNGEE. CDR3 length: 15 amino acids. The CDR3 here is CASSLAGGNTGELFF. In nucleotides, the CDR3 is TGTGCCAGCAGCCTAGCGGGAGGGAACACCGGGGAGCTGTTTTTT.

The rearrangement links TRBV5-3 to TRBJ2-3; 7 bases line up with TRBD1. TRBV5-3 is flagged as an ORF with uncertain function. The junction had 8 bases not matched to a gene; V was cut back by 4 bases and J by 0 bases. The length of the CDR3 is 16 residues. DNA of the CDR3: TGTGCCAGAAGCCCCCGACAGGGTTCTAGCACAGATACGCAGTATTTT. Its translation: CARSPRQGSSTDTQYF.

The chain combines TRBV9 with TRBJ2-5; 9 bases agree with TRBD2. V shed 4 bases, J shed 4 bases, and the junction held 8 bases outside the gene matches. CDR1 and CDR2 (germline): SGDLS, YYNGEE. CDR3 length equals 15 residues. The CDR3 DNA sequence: TGTGCCAGCAGCCCCCCGGGTAGCGGGAGAGAGACCCAGTACTTC. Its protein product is CASSPPGSGRETQYF.

The CDR3 bases are TGTGCCAGCAGCCTTATAGCGGGAGGGCCGAACAATGAGCAGTTCTTC. Its protein is CASSLIAGGPNNEQFF. This chain connects TRBV27 to TRBJ2-1; 11 bases fit TRBD2. CDR3 length: 16 amino acids. Germline CDR1 reads MNHEY; CDR2 reads SMNVEV (reference sequence). The V segment lost 6 bases and the J segment 5 bases; nucleotides outside the gene matches: 9.

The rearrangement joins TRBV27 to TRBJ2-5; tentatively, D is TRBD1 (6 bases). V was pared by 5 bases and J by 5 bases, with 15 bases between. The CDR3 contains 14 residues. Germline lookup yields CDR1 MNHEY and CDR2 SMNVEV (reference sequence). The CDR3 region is CASSPLDSGETQYF. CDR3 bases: TGTGCCAGCAGTCCGTTGGACAGTGGGGAGACCCAGTACTTC.